A few counts support the clone carrying this T cell receptor beta chain. The antigen remains undetermined. Several immunoSEQ plates held equal portions of the genomic DNA taken from each subset. In the authors' workflow: ImmunoSEQ junction-only sequences lacked quality scores, so their filtering differed. The protocol was immunoSEQ multiplex PCR, while the TCRdb copy is restricted to in-frame clones and leaves out a portion. V, J and clone size are taken as reported in that table, and D and trimming were inferred from the DNA itself. This table holds roughly 2.2 million clones, 92% found once. These data are taken from a study of shared clonotypes between healthy human individuals. Overall study context: The study used three CD4 naive, three CD4 memory, two CD8 naive and one CD8 memory plate per donor. General study points: Blood was the only sampled material, and tissue repertoires likely differ.

Trimming removed 2 bases at V and 0 bases at J, with 5 bases between. The CDR3 runs 14 residues. CDR1 and CDR2 (germline): SGHTA, FQGNSA. What was sequenced was naive CD4+ T cells from PBMCs. Subset noted: CD45RA+ positively selected. This clonotype was obtained from a young man in good health. Some clones in this sample may be carry-over from other donors' samples. The chain combines TRBV7-2 with TRBJ1-5; D is ambiguous. CDR3 in DNA: TGTGCCAGCAGCTTAAGACATAGCAATCAGCCCCAGCATTTT. This sequence encodes CASSLRHSNQPQHF.